The 5 T cell receptor beta chains presented below share a single source sample, sequenced in a study of low-dose radiotherapy and immunotherapy resistance in tumors. First-strand cDNA relied on TRAV- and TRBV-specific primers spanning alpha and beta chains. The PCR that amplified TCRs ran for around 22 cycles, relying on a constant-region primer and a V-primer adapter. One entry per CDR3 protein results from TCRdb running MiXCR on the reads. Here the sample spans 9,700 or so distinct CDR3 sequences, around 75% being singletons. These receptors were collected from a human donor with advanced metastatic prostate, ovarian, gallbladder or colorectal cancer (not recorded which). This table probably holds off-target reads from a library built for another chain.

V is TRBV28 and J is TRBJ2-5, with D unclear. Germline-derived CDR1 and CDR2 are MDHEN and SYDVKM. CDR3 size: 13 residues. V shed 1 base and J shed 1 base, with 4 bases lying between them. Here the CDR3 DNA reads TGTGCCAGCAGTTTATTGCCCCAAGAGACCCAGTACTTC. Protein: CASSLLPQETQYF.

The chain is built from TRBV15 and TRBJ1-2, with D unclear. CDR3 size: 12 residues. V gave up 0 bases and J gave up 1 base, with 0 bases separating them. In germline, CDR1 is LNHNV, CDR2 YYDKDF (reference sequence). DNA of the CDR3: TGTGCCACCAGCAGAGATAACTATGGCTACACCTTC. It codes for CATSRDNYGYTF.

J is TRBJ1-2 and V is TRBV28, with D hard to call. Germline CDR1 MDHEN, CDR2 SYDVKM. Trimming cost V 0 bases and J 3 bases, with 8 bases left between them. There are 14 residues in the CDR3. The CDR3 sequence is CASSLWAKHYGYTF. Written as DNA, the CDR3 is TGTGCCAGCAGTTTATGGGCGAAACACTATGGCTACACCTTC.

This clonotype was detected a few times. The chain carries TRBV5-1 and TRBJ2-1; TRBD2 matches at 10 bases. The CDR3 runs 16 residues. Germline assignment: CDR1 SGHRS and CDR2 YFSETQ. V gave up 6 bases and J gave up 8 bases; unmatched junction bases: 14. The CDR3: CASNPYSGRPGDEQFF. In DNA, the CDR3 is TGCGCCAGCAACCCTTATAGCGGGAGGCCAGGGGATGAGCAGTTCTTC.

The chain couples TRBV4-1 to TRBJ1-5, with a tentative D call TRBD1 (5 bases). The CDR3 covers 16 residues. V dropped 0 bases and J dropped 1 base, with 10 bases sitting between them. In germline, CDR1 is MGHRA, CDR2 YSYEKL. The CDR3 nucleotides are TGCGCCAGCAGCCAAGAGGTCGGGGCGAGCAATCAGCCCCAGCATTTT. Encoded protein: CASSQEVGASNQPQHF.